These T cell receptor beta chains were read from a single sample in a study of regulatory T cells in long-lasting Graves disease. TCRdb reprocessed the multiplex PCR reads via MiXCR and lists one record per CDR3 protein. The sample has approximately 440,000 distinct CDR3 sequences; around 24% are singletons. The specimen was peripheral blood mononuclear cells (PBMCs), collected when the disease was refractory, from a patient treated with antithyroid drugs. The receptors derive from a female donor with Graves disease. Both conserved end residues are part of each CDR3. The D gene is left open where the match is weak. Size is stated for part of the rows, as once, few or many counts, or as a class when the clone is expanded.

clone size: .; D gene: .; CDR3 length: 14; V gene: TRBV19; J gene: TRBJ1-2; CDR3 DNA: TGTGCCAGTAGTATCCTTTTTAACCCGGGAGGCTACACCTTC; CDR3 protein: CASSILFNPGGYTF
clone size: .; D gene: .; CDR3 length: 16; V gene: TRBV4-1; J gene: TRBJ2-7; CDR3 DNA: TGCGCCAGCAGCCAAGGCGGTCGCCTTAGCTCCTACGAGCAGTACTTC; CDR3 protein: CASSQGGRLSSYEQYF
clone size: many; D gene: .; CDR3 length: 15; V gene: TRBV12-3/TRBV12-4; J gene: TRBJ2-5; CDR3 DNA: TGTGCCAGCAGTTTTTATGGGGTTTCCCAAGAGACCCAGTACTTC; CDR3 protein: CASSFYGVSQETQYF
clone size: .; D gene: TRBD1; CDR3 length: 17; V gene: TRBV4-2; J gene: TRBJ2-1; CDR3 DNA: TGTGCCAGCAGCCAAGAGGGTAGACAGGGGGGGCATGATGAGCAGTTCTTC; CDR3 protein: CASSQEGRQGGHDEQFF
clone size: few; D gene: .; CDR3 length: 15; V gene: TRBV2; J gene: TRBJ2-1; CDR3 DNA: TGTGCCAGCAGTATTAGCGAATGGGTCTACAATGAGCAGTTCTTC; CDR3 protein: CASSISEWVYNEQFF
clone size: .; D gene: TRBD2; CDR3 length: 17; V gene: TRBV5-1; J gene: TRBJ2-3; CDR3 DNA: TGCGCCAGCAGAAAGGAGTTAGCGGGAGTGACAGGTGATACGCAGTATTTT; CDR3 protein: CASRKELAGVTGDTQYF
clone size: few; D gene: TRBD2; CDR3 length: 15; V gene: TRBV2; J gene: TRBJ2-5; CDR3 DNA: TGTGCCAGCAGCGTCAGCGGGAGTATGGGAAAGACCCAGTACTTC; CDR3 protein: CASSVSGSMGKTQYF
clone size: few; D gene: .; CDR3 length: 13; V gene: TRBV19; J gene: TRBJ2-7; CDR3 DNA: TGTGCCAGTAGTATTGGGCTAGCGCGGGAGCAGTACTTC; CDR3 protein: CASSIGLAREQYF
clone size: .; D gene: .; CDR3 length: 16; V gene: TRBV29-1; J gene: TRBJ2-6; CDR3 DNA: TGCAGCGTTGAAGAAGTAGCAGTCACTGGGGCCAACGTCCTGACTTTC; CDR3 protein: CSVEEVAVTGANVLTF
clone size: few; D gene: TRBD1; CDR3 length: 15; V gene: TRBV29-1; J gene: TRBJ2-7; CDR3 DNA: TGCAGCGTTGTGTCCGGGACAGGAGTTTCCTACGAGCAGTACTTC; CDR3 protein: CSVVSGTGVSYEQYF
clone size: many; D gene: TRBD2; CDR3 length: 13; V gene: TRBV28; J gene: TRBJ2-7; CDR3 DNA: TGTGCCAGCAGCTCCGGGGGGGGCAGCGAGCAGTACTTC; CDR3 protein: CASSSGGGSEQYF
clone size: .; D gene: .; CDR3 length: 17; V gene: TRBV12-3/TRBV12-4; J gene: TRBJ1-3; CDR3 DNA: TGTGCCAGCAACCGCCTGGAATGGGGAGCTTATGGAAACACCATATATTTT; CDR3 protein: CASNRLEWGAYGNTIYF
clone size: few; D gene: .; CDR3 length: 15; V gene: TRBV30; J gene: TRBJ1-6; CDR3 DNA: TGTGCCTCGTCAGCGGTGCTCTCCTATAATTCACCCCTCCACTTT; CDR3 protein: CASSAVLSYNSPLHF
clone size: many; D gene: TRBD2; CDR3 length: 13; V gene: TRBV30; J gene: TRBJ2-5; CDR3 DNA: TGTGCCTGGGATATTGAGCGGGGAGAGACCCAGTACTTC; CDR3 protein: CAWDIERGETQYF
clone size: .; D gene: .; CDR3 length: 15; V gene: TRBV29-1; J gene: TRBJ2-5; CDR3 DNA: TGCAGCGTCTTACAGGGTTTTGGGAGTAAAGAGACCCAGTACTTC; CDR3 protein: CSVLQGFGSKETQYF
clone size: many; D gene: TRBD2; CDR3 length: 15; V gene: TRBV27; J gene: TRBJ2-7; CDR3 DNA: TGTGCCAGCAGTTTAATTCGCGGGAGGCCCCACGAGCAGTACTTC; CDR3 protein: CASSLIRGRPHEQYF
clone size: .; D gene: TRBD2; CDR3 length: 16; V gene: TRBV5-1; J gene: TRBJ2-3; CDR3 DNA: TGCGCCAGCAGCTTGGCTAGCGGGAGTGGTGCAGATACGCAGTATTTT; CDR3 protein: CASSLASGSGADTQYF
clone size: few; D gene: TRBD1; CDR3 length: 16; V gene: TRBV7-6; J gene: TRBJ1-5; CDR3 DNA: TGTGCCAGCAGCCTCTACGTAGGGACAGGCAATCAGCCCCAGCATTTT; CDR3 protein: CASSLYVGTGNQPQHF
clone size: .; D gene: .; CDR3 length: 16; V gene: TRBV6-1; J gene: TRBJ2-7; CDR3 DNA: TGTGCCAGCAGTGAAGAGGTACTAGCAGTTGCCTACGAGCAGTACTTC; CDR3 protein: CASSEEVLAVAYEQYF
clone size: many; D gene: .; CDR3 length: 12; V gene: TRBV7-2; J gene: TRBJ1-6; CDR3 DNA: TGTGCCAGCAGCTTGGGGGGCACACCCCTCCACTTT; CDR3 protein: CASSLGGTPLHF
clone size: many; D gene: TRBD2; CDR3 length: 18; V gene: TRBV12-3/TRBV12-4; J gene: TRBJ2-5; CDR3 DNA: TGTGCCAGCAGTTCAAGAGGACTAGCGGGAGGTAACCAAGAGACCCAGTACTTC; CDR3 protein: CASSSRGLAGGNQETQYF
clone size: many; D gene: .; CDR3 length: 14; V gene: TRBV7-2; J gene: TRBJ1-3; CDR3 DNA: TGTGCCAGCAGCCCCGCGGCACGGGGAAACACCATATATTTT; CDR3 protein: CASSPAARGNTIYF
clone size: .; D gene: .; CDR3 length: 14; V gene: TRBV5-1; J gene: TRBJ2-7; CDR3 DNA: TGCGCCAGCAGCTATGTACAAGGTGGGATCAAGCAGTACTTC; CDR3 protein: CASSYVQGGIKQYF
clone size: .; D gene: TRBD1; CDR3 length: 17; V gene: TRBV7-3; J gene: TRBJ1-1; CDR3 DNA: TGTGCCAGCAGCCCTATAGGTCTGGGACAGGGGTTCACTGAAGCTTTCTTT; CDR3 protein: CASSPIGLGQGFTEAFF
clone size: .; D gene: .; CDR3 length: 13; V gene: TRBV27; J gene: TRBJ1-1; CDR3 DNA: TGTGCCAGCAGTTCTGGGGTGTGGACTGAAGCTTTCTTT; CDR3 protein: CASSSGVWTEAFF
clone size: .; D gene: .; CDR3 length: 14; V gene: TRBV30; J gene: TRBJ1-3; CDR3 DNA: TGTGCCTGGTCTCGAGGGGGGGCGGGAAACACCATATATTTT; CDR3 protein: CAWSRGGAGNTIYF
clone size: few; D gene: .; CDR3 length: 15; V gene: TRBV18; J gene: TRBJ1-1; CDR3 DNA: TGTGCCAGCTCACCCGGACGGGGGGCCCCCACTGAAGCTTTCTTT; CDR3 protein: CASSPGRGAPTEAFF
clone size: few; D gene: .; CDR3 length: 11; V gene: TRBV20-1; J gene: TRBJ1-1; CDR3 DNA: TGCAGTGCTAGAGATGGTACTGAAGCTTTCTTT; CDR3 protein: CSARDGTEAFF
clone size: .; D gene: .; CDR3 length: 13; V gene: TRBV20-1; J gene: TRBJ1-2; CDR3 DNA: TGCAGTGCCTGGGAAACAGGGTCGTATGGCTACACCTTC; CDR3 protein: CSAWETGSYGYTF
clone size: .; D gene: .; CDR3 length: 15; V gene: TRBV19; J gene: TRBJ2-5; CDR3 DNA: TGTGCCAGTACCCCTAAGTCGGGTGGGGTTGGGACCCAGTACTTC; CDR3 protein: CASTPKSGGVGTQYF
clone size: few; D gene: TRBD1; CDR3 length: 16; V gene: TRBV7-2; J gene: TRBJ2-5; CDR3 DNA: TGTGCCAGCAGCTTAAGACAGGGGGAGACGAGTGAGACCCAGTACTTC; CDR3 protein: CASSLRQGETSETQYF
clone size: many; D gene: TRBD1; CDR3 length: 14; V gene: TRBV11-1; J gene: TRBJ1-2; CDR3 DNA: TGTGCCAGCAGCTTACCCGGACAGGTACAGGGCTACACCTTC; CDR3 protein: CASSLPGQVQGYTF
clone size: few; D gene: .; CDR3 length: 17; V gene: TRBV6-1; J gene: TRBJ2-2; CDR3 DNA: TGTGCCAGCAGTGAAGACTTCGGGACATCGAACACCGGGGAGCTGTTTTTT; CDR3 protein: CASSEDFGTSNTGELFF
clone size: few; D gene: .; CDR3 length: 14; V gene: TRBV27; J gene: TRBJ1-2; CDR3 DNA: TGTGCCAGCAGTCCCCAGTGGTCCTCCTATGGCTACACCTTC; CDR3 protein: CASSPQWSSYGYTF
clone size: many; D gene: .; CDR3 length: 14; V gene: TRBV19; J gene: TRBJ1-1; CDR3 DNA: TGTGCCAGTAGGAAACAGGCGGACTCCCCCGAAGCTTTCTTT; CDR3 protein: CASRKQADSPEAFF
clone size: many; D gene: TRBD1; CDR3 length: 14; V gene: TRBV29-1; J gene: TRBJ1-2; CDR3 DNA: TGCAGCGTTGAGGAGACAGGGACTAACTATGGCTACACCTTC; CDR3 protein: CSVEETGTNYGYTF
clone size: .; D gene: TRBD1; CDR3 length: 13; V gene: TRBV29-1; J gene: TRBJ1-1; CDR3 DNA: TGCAGCGCTACAGGGGGCTTGGGCACTGAAGCTTCCTTT; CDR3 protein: CSATGGLGTEASF
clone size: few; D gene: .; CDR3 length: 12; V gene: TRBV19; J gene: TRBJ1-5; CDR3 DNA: TGTGCCAGTAGTATGGCCAGGGGAGCCCAGCATTTC; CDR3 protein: CASSMARGAQHF
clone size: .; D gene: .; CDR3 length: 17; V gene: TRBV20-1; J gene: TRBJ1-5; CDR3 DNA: TGCAGTGCTAGAGATCGCTTGGGGCAGAACCTCAACCAGCCCCAGCATTTT; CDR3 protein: CSARDRLGQNLNQPQHF
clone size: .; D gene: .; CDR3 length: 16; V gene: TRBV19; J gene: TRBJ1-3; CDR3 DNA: TGTGCCAGTAGTGCCAAGGTGCGGCACTCTGGAAACACCATATATTTT; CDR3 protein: CASSAKVRHSGNTIYF
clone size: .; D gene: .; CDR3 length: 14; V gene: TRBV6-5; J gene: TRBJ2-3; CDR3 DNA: TGTGCCAGCAGTTACTTGAGTCTAACAGATACGCAGTATTTT; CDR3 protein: CASSYLSLTDTQYF
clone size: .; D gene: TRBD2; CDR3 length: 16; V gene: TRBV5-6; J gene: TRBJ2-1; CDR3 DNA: TGTGCCAGCAGCTTGGCCCTAGCGGGAGGAGGCGATGAGCAGTTCTTC; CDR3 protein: CASSLALAGGGDEQFF
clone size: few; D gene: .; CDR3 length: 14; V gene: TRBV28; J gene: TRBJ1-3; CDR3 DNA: TGTGCCAGCAGTTTCAAGGTATTTGGAAACACCATATATTTT; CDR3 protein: CASSFKVFGNTIYF
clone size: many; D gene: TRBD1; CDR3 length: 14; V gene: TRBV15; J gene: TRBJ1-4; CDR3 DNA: TGTGCCACCAGCATCGACAGGGGGAGAGGAAAACTGTTTTTT; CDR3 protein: CATSIDRGRGKLFF
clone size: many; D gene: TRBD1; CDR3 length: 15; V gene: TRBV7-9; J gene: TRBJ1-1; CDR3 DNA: TGTGCCAGCAGCTTAGCCAACAGGGGGCTAACTGAAGCTTTCTTT; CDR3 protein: CASSLANRGLTEAFF
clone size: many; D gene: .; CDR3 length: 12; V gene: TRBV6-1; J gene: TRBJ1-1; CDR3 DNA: TGTGCCAGCAACCGTAGGGCTACTGAAGCTTTCTTT; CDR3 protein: CASNRRATEAFF
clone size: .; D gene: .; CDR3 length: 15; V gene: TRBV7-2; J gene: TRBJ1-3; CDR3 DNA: TGTGCCAGCAGCTTAACACAAATCTCTGGAAACACCATATATTTT; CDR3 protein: CASSLTQISGNTIYF
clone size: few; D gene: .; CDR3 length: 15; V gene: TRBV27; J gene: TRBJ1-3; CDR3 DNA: TGTGCCAGCAGTTTAGGCACAACCGGCGGAAACACCATATATTTT; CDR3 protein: CASSLGTTGGNTIYF
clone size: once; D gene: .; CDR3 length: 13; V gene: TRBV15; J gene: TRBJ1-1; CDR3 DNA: TGTGCCACCGAAAACAGGGCTCACGGTGAAGCTTTCTTT; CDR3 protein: CATENRAHGEAFF
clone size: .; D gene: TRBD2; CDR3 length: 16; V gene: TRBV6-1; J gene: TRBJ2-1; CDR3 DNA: TGTGCCAGCAGTGCAAGGACTAGCGGGACTAACTATGAGCAGTTCTTC; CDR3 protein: CASSARTSGTNYEQFF
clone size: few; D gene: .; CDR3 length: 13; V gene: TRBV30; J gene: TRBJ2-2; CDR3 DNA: TGTGCCTGGAGTCGGGGAGACACCGGGGAGCTGTTTTTT; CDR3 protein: CAWSRGDTGELFF
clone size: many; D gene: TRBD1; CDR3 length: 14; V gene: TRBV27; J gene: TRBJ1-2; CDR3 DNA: TGTGCCAGCAGTCCCGGGACAGGGAGGAACGGCTACACCTTC; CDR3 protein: CASSPGTGRNGYTF
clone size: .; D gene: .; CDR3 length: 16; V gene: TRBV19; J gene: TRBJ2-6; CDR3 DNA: TGTGCCAGTAGTCCGGACAGTCCCCTTGGGGCCAACGTCCTGACTTTC; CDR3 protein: CASSPDSPLGANVLTF
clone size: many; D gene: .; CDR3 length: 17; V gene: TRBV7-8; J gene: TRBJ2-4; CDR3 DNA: TGTGCCAGCAGCTTAGAACCGAGACAGAAAGCCAAAAACATTCAGTACTTC; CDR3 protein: CASSLEPRQKAKNIQYF
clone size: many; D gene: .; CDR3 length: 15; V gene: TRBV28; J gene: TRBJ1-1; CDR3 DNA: TGTGCCAGCAGTTCCCGGGGGGCGGGGAACACTGAAGCTTTCTTT; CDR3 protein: CASSSRGAGNTEAFF
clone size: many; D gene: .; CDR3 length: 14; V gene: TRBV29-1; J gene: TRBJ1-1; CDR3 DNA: TGCAGCGTTGAACTCGCAGTTAAGAACACTGAAGCTTTCTTT; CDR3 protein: CSVELAVKNTEAFF